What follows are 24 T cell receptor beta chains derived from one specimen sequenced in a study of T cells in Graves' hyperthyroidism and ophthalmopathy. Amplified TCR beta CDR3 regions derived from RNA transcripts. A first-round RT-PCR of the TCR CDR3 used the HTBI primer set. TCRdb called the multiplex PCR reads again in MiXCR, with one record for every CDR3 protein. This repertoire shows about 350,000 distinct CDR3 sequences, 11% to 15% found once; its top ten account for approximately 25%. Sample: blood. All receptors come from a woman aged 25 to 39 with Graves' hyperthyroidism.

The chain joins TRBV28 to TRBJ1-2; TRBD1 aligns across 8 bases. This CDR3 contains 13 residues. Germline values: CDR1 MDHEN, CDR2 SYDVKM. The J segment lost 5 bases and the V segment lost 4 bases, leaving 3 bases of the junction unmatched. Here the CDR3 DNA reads TGTGCCAGCAGTTCGACAGGGGAATATGGCTACACCTTC. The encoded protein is CASSSTGEYGYTF.

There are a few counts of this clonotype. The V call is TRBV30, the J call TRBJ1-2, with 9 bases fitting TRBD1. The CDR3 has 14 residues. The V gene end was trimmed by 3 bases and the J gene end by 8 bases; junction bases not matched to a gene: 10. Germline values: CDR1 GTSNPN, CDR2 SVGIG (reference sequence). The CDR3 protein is CAWRRPQGARGYTF. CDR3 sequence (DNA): TGTGCCTGGAGACGACCACAGGGGGCGCGGGGCTACACCTTC. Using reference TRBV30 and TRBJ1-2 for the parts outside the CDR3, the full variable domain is SQTIHQWPATLVQPVGSPLSLECTVEGTSNPNLYWYRQAAGRGLQLLFYSVGIGQISSEVPQNLSASRPQDRQFILSSKKLLLSDSGFYLCAWRRPQGARGYTFGSGTRLTVV.

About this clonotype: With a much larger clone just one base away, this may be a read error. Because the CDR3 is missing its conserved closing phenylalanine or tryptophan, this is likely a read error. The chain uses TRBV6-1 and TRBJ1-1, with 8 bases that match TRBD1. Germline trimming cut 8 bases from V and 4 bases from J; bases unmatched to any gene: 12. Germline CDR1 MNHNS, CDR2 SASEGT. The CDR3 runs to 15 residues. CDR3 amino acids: CASAKYRGSATEAFL. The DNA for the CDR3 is TGTGCCAGCGCCAAGTACAGGGGGTCGGCCACTGAAGCTTTCCTT.

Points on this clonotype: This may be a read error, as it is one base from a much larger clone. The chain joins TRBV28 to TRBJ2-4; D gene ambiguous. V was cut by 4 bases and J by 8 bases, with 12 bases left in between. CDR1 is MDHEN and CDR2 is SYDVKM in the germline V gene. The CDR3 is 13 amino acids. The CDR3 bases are TGTGCCAGCAGTTCGCCCCCCCTAGACATTCAGTACTTC. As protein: CASSSPPLDIQYF.

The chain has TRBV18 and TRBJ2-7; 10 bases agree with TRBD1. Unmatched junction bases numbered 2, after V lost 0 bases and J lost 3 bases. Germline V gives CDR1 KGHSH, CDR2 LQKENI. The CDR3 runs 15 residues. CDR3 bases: TGTGCCAGCTCACCACCGAGGACAGGGGGCTACGAGCAGTACTTC. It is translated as CASSPPRTGGYEQYF.

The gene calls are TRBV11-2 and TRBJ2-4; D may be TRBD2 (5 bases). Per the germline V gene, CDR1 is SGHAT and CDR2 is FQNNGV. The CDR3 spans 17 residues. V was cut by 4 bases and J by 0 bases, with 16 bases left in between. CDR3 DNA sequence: TGTGCCAGCAGCTCCTTATCGTCCCGGGGAGCCAAAAACATTCAGTACTTC. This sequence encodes CASSSLSSRGAKNIQYF.

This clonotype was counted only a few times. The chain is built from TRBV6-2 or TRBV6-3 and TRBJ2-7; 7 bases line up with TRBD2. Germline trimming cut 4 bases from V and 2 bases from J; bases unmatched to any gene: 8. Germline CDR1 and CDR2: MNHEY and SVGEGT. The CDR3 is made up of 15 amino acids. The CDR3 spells CASSWGGSLPYEQYF. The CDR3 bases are TGTGCCAGCAGTTGGGGGGGGAGTCTCCCCTACGAGCAGTACTTC.

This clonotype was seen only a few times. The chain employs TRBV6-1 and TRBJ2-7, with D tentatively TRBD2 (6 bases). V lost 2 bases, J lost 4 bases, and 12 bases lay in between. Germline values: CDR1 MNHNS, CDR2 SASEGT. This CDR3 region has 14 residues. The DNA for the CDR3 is TGTGCCAGCAGTGAAAACGGGAGAGGTTACGAGCAGTACTTC. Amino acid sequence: CASSENGRGYEQYF.

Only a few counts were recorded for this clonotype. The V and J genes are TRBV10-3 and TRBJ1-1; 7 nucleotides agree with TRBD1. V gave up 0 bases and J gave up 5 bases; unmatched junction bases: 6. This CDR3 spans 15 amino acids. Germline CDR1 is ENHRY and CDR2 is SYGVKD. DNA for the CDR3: TGTGCCATCAGTGAGTCCAGGACAGGCGGGACTGAAGCTTTCTTT. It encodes CAISESRTGGTEAFF.

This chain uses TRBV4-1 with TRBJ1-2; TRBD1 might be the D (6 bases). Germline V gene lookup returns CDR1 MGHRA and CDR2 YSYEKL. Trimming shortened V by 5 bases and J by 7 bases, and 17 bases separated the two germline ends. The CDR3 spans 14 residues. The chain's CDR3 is CASSSRLAGVGYTF. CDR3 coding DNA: TGCGCCAGCAGCTCCCGTCTCGCAGGGGTTGGCTACACCTTC.

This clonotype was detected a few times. CDR3 loop: CASSLVLREKGGDTQYF. DNA of the CDR3: TGTGCCAGCAGCTTAGTTTTGCGGGAGAAGGGCGGAGATACGCAGTATTTT. V usage is TRBV7-9 and J usage is TRBJ2-3, with 7 bases that match TRBD2. With 1 base clipped from V and 5 bases from J, the junction kept 12 bases outside the gene matches. CDR1 SEHNR and CDR2 FQNEAQ come from the germline V gene (reference sequence). The CDR3 contains 17 residues. Using reference TRBV7-9 and TRBJ2-3 for the parts outside the CDR3, the full variable domain is DTGVSQNPRHKITKRGQNVTFRCDPISEHNRLYWYRQTLGQGPEFLTYFQNEAQLEKSRLLSDRFSAERPKGSFSTLEIQRTEQGDSAMYLCASSLVLREKGGDTQYFGPGTRLTVL.

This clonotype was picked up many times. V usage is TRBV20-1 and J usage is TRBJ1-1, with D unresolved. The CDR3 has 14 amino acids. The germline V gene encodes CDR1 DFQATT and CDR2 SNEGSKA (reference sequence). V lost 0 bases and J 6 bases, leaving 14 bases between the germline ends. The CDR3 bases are TGCAGTGCTAGAGATTGGGAGGTGGAGTCTGAAGCTTTCTTT. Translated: CSARDWEVESEAFF.

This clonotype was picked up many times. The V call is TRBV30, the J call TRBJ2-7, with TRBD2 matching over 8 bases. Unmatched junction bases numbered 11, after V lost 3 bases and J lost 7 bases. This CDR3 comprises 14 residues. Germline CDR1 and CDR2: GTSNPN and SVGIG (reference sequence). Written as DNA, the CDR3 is TGTGCCTGGAGGGCCCTAACTAGCGGACGGGAGCAGTACTTC. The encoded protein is CAWRALTSGREQYF.

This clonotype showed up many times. The CDR3, as DNA: TGTGCCAGCAGTTCCTCTGGACGGAGAGAGACCCAGTACTTC. Its protein product is CASSSSGRRETQYF. The chain recombines TRBV6-2 or TRBV6-3 with TRBJ2-5; D unclear. Trimming took off 4 bases at V and 4 bases at J, with 13 bases between the two ends. The CDR3 extends over 14 amino acids. Looked up from germline, CDR1 is MNHEY and CDR2 is SVGEGT.

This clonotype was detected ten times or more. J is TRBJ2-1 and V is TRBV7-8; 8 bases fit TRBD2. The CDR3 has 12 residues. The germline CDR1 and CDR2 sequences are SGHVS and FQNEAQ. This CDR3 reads CASSGSGYEQFF. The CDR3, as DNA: TGTGCGTCGAGCGGGAGTGGCTATGAGCAGTTCTTC.

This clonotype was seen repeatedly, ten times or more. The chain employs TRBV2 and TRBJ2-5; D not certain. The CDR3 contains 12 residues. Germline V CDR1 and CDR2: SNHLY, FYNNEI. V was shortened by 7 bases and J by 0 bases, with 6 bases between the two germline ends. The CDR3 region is CASNRYQETQYF. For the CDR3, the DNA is TGTGCCAGCAATAGGTACCAAGAGACCCAGTACTTC.

This CDR3 reads CASSPRTGVNEQFF. The CDR3 DNA reads TGTGCCAGCAGCCCTAGGACAGGGGTCAATGAGCAGTTCTTC. The chain recombines TRBV7-2 with TRBJ2-1; 9 bases are a match to TRBD1. The V gene's germline CDR1 is SGHTA and CDR2 FQGNSA. The CDR3 has 14 amino acids. V trimming: 5 bases; J trimming: 6 bases; junction bases outside the gene matches: 5.

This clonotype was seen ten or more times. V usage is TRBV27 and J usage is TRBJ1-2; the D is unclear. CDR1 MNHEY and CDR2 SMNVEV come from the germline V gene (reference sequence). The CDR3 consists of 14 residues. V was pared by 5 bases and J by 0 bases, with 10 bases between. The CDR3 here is CASSLRTTNYGYTF. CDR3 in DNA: TGTGCCAGCAGTCTACGGACTACTAACTATGGCTACACCTTC.

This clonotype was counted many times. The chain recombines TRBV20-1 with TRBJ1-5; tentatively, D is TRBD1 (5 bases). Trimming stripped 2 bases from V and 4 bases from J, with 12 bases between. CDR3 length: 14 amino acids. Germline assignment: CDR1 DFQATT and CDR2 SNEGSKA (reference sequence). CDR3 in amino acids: CSARSYGGNQPQHF. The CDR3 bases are TGCAGTGCTAGATCGTACGGGGGGAATCAGCCCCAGCATTTT.

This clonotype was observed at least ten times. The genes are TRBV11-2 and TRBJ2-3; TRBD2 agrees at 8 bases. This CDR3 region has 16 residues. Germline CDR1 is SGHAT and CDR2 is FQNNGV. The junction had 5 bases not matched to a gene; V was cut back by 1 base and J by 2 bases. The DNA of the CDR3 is TGTGCCAGCAGCTTAGTGGGGACTAGTTTCACAGATACGCAGTATTTT. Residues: CASSLVGTSFTDTQYF.

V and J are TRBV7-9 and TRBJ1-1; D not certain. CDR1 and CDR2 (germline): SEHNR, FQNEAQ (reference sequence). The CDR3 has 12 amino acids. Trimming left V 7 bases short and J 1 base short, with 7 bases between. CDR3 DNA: TGTGCCAGCACGGGGTGGAACACTGAAGCTTTCTTT. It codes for CASTGWNTEAFF.

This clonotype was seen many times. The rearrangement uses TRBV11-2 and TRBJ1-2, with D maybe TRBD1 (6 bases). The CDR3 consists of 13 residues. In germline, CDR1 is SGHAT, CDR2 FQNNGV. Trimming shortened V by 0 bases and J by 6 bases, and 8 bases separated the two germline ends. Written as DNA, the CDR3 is TGTGCCAGCAGCTTAGATTGGACAGATGGCTACACCTTC. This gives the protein CASSLDWTDGYTF.

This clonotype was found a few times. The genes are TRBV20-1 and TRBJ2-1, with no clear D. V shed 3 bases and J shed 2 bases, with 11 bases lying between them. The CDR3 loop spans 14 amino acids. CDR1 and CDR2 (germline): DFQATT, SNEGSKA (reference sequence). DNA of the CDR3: TGCAGTGCTAGCCAACCGTTTCCCTACAATGAGCAGTTCTTC. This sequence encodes CSASQPFPYNEQFF.

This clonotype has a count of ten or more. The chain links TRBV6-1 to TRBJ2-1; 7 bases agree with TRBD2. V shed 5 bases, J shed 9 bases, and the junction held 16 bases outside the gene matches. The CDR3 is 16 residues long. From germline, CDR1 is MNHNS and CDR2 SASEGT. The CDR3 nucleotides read TGTGCCAGCAGTACAGAGACTAGCATCGGAAGTTCTGAGCAGTTCTTC. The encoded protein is CASSTETSIGSSEQFF.